The clone carrying this T cell receptor (beta chain) was recorded at least ten times. The antigen is undetermined. Amplification of TCR beta CDR3 regions was performed using RNA transcripts as template. TCR CDR3 regions were first amplified by RT-PCR with HTBI primers. TCRdb itself ran the multiplex PCR reads through MiXCR, one entry per CDR3 protein. The table shows a few hundred thousand distinct CDR3 sequences, with less than 20% occurring only once. The CDR3 is 15 residues long. After removal of 0 bases from V and 8 bases from J, the junction contained 3 bases not matched to a gene. Germline CDR1 and CDR2: SGHRS and YFSETQ. The sample comes from a study of T cells in Graves' hyperthyroidism and ophthalmopathy. Patients between 18 and 65 years old had hyperthyroidism, newly diagnosed and lasting under 2 months. Diagnostic assessment was based on clinical symptoms, serum thyroxine and TRAb, thyroid ultrasound and orbital computed tomography.

Study-wide points: Blood shared most expanded thyroid clonotypes above 0.001.

Sequenced sample: blood. The TCR comes from a woman in her 30s with Graves' hyperthyroidism. This chain links TRBV5-1 with TRBJ1-4; 11 nucleotides match TRBD1. This chain's CDR3 is CASSLDGTGGEKLFF. For the CDR3, the DNA is TGCGCCAGCAGCTTGGATGGGACAGGGGGAGAAAAACTGTTTTTT. The full variable domain, its missing parts supplied by reference TRBV5-1 and TRBJ1-4, is KAGVTQTPRYLIKTRGQQVTLSCSPISGHRSVSWYQQTPGQGLQFLFEYFSETQRNKGNFPGRFSGRQFSNSRSEMNVSTLELGDSALYLCASSLDGTGGEKLFFGSGTQLSVL.